This T cell receptor (beta chain) was captured by sequencing in a study of cytomegalovirus exposure and HLA in healthy donors. Primers included in the PCR were 60 Vbeta and 13 Jbeta primers. Profiling relied on immunoSEQ multiplex PCR, and the TCRdb table lists in-frame clones only, not all of them. The data contain a few hundred thousand clones, over 65% of them singletons. Trimming at V came to 7 bases and at J to 3 bases, leaving 7 bases not matched to a gene. Germline V gene lookup returns CDR1 SNHLY and CDR2 FYNNEI. The CDR3 consists of 15 residues. The chain employs TRBV2 and TRBJ1-5; 9 bases are shared with TRBD1. This TCR derives from a man aged 40-49 years in good health and CMV-seronegative. The sequencing sample was made of PBMCs. This CDR3 reads CASIPTGGTNQPQHF. The CDR3 nucleotides are TGTGCCAGCATCCCGACAGGGGGGACCAATCAGCCCCAGCATTTT.